This T cell receptor beta chain was retrieved from a study of glioma-infiltrating T cells. Study-wide results and caveats: Only very few CDR3 sequences appeared in both tissue and blood. Tissue-blood divergence was below expectation in non-neoplastic patients, above in gliomas.

For this clonotype: As yet, its antigen is unknown.

Germline V CDR1 and CDR2: DFQATT, SNEGSKA (reference sequence). The CDR3 extends over 11 amino acids. Deletions cut 6 bases from V and 7 bases from J, with 12 bases between. TCR alpha and beta CDR3 regions were amplified from RNA using iRepertoire nested multiplex PCR. Input was about 85-450 ng of tissue mRNA or PBMC total RNA. MiXCR was run by TCRdb on the multiplex PCR reads, yielding one entry per CDR3 protein. The profile shows about 140,000 distinct CDR3 sequences, approximately 39% of them singletons. The source of this sequence is a human donor with low-grade glioma or glioblastoma, undergoing nonglioma brain surgery, or in good health (not recorded which). Sequencing was performed on glioma tissue, nonneoplastic brain tissue, or PBMCs (not recorded which). The chain combines TRBV20-1 with TRBJ1-2; no clear D. In nucleotides, the CDR3 is TGCAGTGCCTGGGCTCGCTCTGGCTACACCTTC. It codes for CSAWARSGYTF.